This TCR beta chain was recorded in a study of blood T cell repertoires in COVID-19. Across the study: Whether acute or convalescent, the COVID-19 samples came from the United States, Italy and Spain.

As concerns this clone: The sample holds other DNA sequences that translate to the same CDR3.

V lost 2 bases to trimming and J lost 2 bases, with 6 bases between them. The CDR3 totals 13 residues. Original handling: Nucleated cell number was recorded as an estimate derived from reference gene primer amplification. Repertoires were generated with immunoSEQ multiplex PCR, while TCRdb's copy carries only in-frame clones and drops some. The V and J calls and clone size come from that table; D and trimming were worked out from the DNA. The table lists roughly 400,000 clones, roughly 90% of them singletons, with less than 1.5% in the top ten. Specimen: PBMCs or T cells enriched from blood (not recorded which). V is TRBV12-3 or TRBV12-4 and J is TRBJ1-2; TRBD1 might be the D (6 bases). The TCR comes from a young woman who had been exposed to COVID-19. CDR3 residues: CASSLRGNYGYTF. CDR3 sequence (DNA): TGTGCCAGCAGTTTAAGGGGGAACTATGGCTACACCTTC.